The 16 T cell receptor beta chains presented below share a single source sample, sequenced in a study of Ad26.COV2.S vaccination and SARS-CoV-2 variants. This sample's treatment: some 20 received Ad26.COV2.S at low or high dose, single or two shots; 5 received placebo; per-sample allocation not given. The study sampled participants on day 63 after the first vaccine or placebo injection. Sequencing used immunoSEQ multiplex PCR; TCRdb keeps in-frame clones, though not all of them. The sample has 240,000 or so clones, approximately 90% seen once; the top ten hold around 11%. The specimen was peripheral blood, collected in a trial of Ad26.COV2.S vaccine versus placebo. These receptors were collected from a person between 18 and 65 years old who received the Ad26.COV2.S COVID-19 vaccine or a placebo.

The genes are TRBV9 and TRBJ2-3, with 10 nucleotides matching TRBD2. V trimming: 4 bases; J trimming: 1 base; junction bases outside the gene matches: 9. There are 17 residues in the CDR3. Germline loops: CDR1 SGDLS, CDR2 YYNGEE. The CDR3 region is CASSRQTSGFRTDTQYF. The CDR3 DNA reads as TGTGCCAGCAGCCGTCAGACTAGCGGGTTCCGCACAGATACGCAGTATTTT.

CDR3 loop: CASRKEGGGGNTIYF. Here the CDR3 DNA reads TGTGCCAGCCGAAAAGAGGGGGGAGGAGGAAACACCATATATTTT. The chain uses TRBV6-5 and TRBJ1-3, with D maybe TRBD1 (6 bases). The CDR3 extends over 15 amino acids. Germline-derived CDR1 and CDR2 are MNHEY and SVGAGI. V gave up 8 bases and J gave up 4 bases, with 18 bases separating them.

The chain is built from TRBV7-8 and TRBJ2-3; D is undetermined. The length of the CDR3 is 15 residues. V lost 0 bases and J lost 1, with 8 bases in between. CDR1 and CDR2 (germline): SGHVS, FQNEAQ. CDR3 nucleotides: TGTGCCAGCAGCTTAGCAGGGCCCGGCACAGATACGCAGTATTTT. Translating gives CASSLAGPGTDTQYF.

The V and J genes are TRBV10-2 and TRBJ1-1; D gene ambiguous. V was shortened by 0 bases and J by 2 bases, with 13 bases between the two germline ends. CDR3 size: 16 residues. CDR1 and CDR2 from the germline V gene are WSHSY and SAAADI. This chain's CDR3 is CASSESFQRVNTEAFF. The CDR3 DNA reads TGCGCCAGCAGTGAGTCCTTCCAAAGGGTCAACACTGAAGCTTTCTTT.

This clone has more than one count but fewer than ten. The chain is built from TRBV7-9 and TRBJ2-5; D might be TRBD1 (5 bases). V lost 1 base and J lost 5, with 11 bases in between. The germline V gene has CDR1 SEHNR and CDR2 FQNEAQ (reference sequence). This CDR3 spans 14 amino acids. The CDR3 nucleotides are TGTGCCAGCAGCTTAGTATCAGGGATTGAGACCCAGTACTTC. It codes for CASSLVSGIETQYF.

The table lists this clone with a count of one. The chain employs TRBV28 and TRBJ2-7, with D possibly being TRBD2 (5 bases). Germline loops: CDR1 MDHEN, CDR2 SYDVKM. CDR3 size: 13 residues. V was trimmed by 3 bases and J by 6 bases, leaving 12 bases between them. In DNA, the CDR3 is TGTGCCAGCAGTTTGTCCGGGGTGGGCGAGCAGTACTTC. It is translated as CASSLSGVGEQYF.

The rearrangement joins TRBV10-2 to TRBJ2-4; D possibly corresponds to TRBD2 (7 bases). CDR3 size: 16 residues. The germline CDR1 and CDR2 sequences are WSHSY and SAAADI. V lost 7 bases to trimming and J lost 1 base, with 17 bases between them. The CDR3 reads CASIPRGGTAKNIQYF. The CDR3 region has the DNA TGCGCCAGCATCCCAAGGGGGGGGACTGCCAAAAACATTCAGTACTTC.

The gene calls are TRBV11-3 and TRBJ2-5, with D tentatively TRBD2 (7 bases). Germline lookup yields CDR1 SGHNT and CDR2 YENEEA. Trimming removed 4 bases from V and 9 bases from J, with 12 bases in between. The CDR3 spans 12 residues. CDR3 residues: CASSSRGGAQYF. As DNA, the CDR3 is TGTGCCAGCAGCTCCCGAGGGGGGGCCCAGTACTTC.

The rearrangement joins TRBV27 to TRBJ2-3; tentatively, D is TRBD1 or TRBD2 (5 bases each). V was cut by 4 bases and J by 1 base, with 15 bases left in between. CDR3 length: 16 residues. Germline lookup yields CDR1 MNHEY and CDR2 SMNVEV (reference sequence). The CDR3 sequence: CASSSSRGEGTDTQYF. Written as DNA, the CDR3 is TGTGCCAGCAGTTCGAGCCGGGGCGAGGGCACAGATACGCAGTATTTT.

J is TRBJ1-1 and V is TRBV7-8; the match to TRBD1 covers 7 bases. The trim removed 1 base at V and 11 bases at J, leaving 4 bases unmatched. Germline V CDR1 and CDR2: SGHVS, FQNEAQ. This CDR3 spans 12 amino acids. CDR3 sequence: CASSLVTGDAFF. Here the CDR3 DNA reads TGTGCCAGCAGCTTAGTCACAGGGGATGCTTTCTTT.

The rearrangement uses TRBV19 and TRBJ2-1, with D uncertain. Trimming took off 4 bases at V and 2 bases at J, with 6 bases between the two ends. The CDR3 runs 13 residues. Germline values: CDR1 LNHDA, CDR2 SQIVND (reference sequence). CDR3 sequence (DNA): TGTGCCAGTAGTACCCTCCCCTACAATGAGCAGTTCTTC. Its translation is CASSTLPYNEQFF.

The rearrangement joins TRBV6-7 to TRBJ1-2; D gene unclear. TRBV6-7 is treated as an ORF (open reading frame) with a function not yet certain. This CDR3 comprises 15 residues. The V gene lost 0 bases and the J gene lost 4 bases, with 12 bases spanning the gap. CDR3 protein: CASSYSRPCRYGYTF. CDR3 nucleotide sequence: TGTGCCAGCAGTTACTCGCGCCCATGTCGCTATGGCTACACCTTC.

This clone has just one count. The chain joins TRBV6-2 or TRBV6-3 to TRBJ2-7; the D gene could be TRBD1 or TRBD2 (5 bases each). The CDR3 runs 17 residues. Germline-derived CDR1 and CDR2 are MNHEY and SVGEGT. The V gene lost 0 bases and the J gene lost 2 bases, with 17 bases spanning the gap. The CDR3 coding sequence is TGTGCCAGCAGTTACTCCTCCGGGACGGGGAAAGCCTACGAGCAGTACTTC. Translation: CASSYSSGTGKAYEQYF.

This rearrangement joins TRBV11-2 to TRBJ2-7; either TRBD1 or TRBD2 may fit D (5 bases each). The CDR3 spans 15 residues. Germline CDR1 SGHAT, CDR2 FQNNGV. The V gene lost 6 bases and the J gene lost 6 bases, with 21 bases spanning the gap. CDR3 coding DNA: TGTGCCAGCAGTTTTAAAGGGTGGGACCCGTTCGAGCAGTACTTC. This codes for CASSFKGWDPFEQYF.

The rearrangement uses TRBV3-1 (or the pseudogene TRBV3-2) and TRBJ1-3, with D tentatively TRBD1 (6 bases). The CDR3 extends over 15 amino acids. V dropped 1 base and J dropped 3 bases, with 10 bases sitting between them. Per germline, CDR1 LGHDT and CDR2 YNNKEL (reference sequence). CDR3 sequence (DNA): TGTGCCAGCAGCCAAGCAGGGGCTTTTGGAAACACCATATATTTT. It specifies CASSQAGAFGNTIYF.

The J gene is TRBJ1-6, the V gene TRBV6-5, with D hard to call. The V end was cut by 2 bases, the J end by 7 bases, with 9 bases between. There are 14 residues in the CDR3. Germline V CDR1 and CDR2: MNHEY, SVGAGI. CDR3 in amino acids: CASSYGGSNSPLHF. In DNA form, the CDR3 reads TGTGCCAGCAGTTACGGCGGCAGCAATTCACCCCTCCACTTT.